This T cell receptor beta chain was captured by sequencing in a study of cytomegalovirus exposure and HLA in healthy donors. Across the study: Counted in an early data release were tens of millions of unique TCRs from HLA-typed donors.

With 60 Vbeta and 13 Jbeta primers, the PCR was carried out. Data came from immunoSEQ multiplex PCR; TCRdb stores just in-frame clones and leaves some out. This repertoire shows around 130,000 clones, about four fifths found once; its top ten account for less than 2.5%. Of note for this clone: Its antigen remains unknown.

CDR1 and CDR2 (germline): MNHEY, SMNVEV (reference sequence). Trimming took off 5 bases at V and 2 bases at J, with 9 bases between the two ends. This CDR3 comprises 13 residues. General study results and limits: Segments of the TCR beta V type were, in most cases, productive about 87% or about 30% of the time in an earlier analysis. The investigators catalogued 164 TCR beta chains as cytomegalovirus-associated. TCR beta sequences numbering 15,000 to 20,000 were associated with HLA alleles at 0.05 false discovery rate in a later analysis.

The chain recombines TRBV27 with TRBJ1-1; no definite D call. The TCR was taken from a woman in her 40s in good health and CMV-seronegative. The sequencing input was PBMCs. For the CDR3, the DNA is TGTGCCAGCAGTCTTTGGCACAACACTGAAGCTTTCTTT. Its translation: CASSLWHNTEAFF.